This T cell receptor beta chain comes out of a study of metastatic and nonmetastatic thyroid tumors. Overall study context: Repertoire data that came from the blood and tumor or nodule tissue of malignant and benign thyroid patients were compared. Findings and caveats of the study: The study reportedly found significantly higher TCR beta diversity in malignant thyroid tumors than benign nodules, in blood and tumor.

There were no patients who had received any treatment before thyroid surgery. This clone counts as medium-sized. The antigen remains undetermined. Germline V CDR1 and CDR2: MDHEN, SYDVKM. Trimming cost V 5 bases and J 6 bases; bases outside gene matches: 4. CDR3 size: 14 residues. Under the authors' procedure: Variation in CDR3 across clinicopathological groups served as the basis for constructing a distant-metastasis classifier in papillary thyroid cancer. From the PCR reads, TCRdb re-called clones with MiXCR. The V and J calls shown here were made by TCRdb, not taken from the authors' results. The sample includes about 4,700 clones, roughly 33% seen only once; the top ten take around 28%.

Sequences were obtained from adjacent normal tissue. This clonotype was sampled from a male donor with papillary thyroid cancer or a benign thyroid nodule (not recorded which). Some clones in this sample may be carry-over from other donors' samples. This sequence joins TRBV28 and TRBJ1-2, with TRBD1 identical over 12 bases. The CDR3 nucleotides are TGTGCCAGCAGTGGGACAGGGGGCATGAATGGCTACACCTTC. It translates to CASSGTGGMNGYTF.